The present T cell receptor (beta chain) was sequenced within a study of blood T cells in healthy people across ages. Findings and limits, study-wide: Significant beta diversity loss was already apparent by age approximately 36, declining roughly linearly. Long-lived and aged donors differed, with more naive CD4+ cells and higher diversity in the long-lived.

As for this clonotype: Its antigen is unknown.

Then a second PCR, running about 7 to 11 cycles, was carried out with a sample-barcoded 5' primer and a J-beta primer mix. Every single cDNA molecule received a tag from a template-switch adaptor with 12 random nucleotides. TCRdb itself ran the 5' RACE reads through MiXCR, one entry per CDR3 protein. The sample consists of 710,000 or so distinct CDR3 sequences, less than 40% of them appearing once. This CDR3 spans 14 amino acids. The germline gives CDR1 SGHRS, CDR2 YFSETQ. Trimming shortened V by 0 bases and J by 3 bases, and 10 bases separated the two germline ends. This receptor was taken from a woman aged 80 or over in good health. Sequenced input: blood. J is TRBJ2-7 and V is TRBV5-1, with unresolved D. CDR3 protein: CASSLEGENYEQYF. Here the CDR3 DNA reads TGCGCCAGCAGCTTGGAGGGTGAGAACTACGAGCAGTACTTC.